The 29 T cell receptor beta chains given below trace back to one sample, sequenced in a study of glioma-infiltrating T cells. Amplification of TCR alpha and beta CDR3 regions from RNA used iRepertoire nested multiplex PCR. TCRdb fed the multiplex PCR reads into MiXCR, producing one record per CDR3 protein. In the table there are 3,000 to 5,000 distinct CDR3 sequences, 92% of which are singletons. The sequenced material came from glioma tissue, nonneoplastic brain tissue, or PBMCs (not recorded which). Every receptor here comes from a human donor with low-grade glioma or glioblastoma, undergoing nonglioma brain surgery, or in good health (not recorded which).

In the case of this clonotype: This beta chain turned up in a library designed for alpha chains; as an off-target read, its abundance says little. The chain carries TRBV6-2 or TRBV6-3 and TRBJ1-5; D gene uncertain. This CDR3 has 13 amino acids. The germline gives CDR1 MNHEY, CDR2 SVGEGT. V dropped 6 bases and J dropped 5 bases, with 11 bases sitting between them. CDR3 residues: CASRPLGDQPQHF. In nucleotides, the CDR3 is TGTGCCAGCAGGCCGTTGGGAGATCAGCCCCAGCATTTT.

With regard to this clonotype: A library made for alpha chains picked up this beta chain off target, so its size means little. The rearrangement links TRBV28 to TRBJ1-5; D gene uncertain. Trimming took off 2 bases at V and 5 bases at J, with 4 bases between the two ends. This CDR3 has 12 residues. CDR1 is MDHEN, CDR2 SYDVKM, per germline. CDR3 nucleotides: TGTGCCAGCAGTTTAGCCCATCAGCCCCAGCATTTT. Amino acids: CASSLAHQPQHF.

This clonotype was seen once. Within a library made for alpha chains, this beta chain is off target, and its count is uninformative. V is TRBV2 and J is TRBJ1-2; D may be TRBD1 (5 bases). V lost 10 bases and J 0 bases, leaving 12 bases between the germline ends. Per the germline V gene, CDR1 is SNHLY and CDR2 is FYNNEI. This CDR3 is 13 amino acids long. The DNA of the CDR3 is TGTGCCATTCAGAGGGACCCTAACTATGGCTACACCTTC. It yields the protein CAIQRDPNYGYTF.

This clonotype showed up just once. This beta chain is an unintended read in a library built for alpha chains; its size means little. The chain employs TRBV7-9 and TRBJ2-1; D is undetermined. CDR1 SEHNR and CDR2 FQNEAQ come from the germline V gene (reference sequence). The V gene lost 5 bases and the J gene lost 0 bases, with 20 bases spanning the gap. This CDR3 has 18 amino acids. This CDR3 reads CASSHTFPDRSSYNEQFF. DNA of the CDR3: TGTGCCAGCAGCCATACTTTTCCGGACCGGAGCTCCTACAATGAGCAGTTCTTC.

Turning to this clonotype: Since it is a stray read in a library aimed at alpha chains, this beta chain has a size that is not meaningful. This chain links TRBV6-2 or TRBV6-3 with TRBJ1-1; D remains ambiguous. Trimming stripped 2 bases from V and 1 base from J, with 8 bases between. CDR3 length: 14 amino acids. The V gene's germline CDR1 is MNHEY and CDR2 SVGEGT. The DNA of the CDR3 is TGTGCCAGCAGTTACGGACCCTGGAACACTGAAGCTTTCTTT. This codes for CASSYGPWNTEAFF.

Regarding this clonotype: Germline is not matched at one junction end, which may reflect a read error. Found in a library prepared for alpha chains, this beta chain is an off-target read, and its abundance has little meaning. The rearrangement uses TRBV7-2 and TRBJ2-3; 9 bases are shared with TRBD2. CDR1 and CDR2 from the germline V gene are SGHTA and FQGNSA. The CDR3 spans 16 residues. CDR3 DNA: TGTGCAAGCAGCTTAGGGAGCGGGGGGTTCACAGATACGCAGTATTTT. This gives the protein CASSLGSGGFTDTQYF.

This clonotype was found once. This beta chain is off target for a library built for alpha chains, so its abundance means little. The chain employs TRBV6-2 or TRBV6-3 and TRBJ2-7, with 8 nucleotides matching TRBD2. From germline, CDR1 is MNHEY and CDR2 SVGEGT. The CDR3 is 17 residues long. The CDR3: CASSSAFGSGNSYGQYV. CDR3 coding DNA: TGTGCCAGCAGTTCAGCGTTTGGTAGCGGGAACTCCTACGGGCAGTACGTC.

A remark on this clonotype: With the library built for alpha chains, this beta chain is off target and its frequency is not meaningful. The chain couples TRBV6-5 to TRBJ2-3; TRBD1 matches at 9 bases. The CDR3 length is 15 residues. Germline CDR1 MNHEY, CDR2 SVGAGI. Germline trimming cut 1 base from V and 4 bases from J; bases unmatched to any gene: 3. The CDR3 region is CASSYYRQGADTQYF. Here the CDR3 DNA reads TGTGCCAGCAGTTACTACCGACAGGGGGCAGATACGCAGTATTTT.

With respect to this clonotype: As an off-target read in a library built for alpha chains, this beta chain has a frequency of little significance. The chain has TRBV6-1 and TRBJ2-7, with D unresolved. With 2 bases removed from V and 0 bases from J, the gap between germline ends came to 8 bases. CDR1 is MNHNS and CDR2 is SASEGT in the germline V gene. The CDR3 covers 14 residues. CDR3 amino acids: CASSEQANSYEQYF. CDR3 DNA sequence: TGTGCCAGCAGTGAACAGGCCAACTCCTACGAGCAGTACTTC.

As regards this clonotype: This beta chain came through as a stray read in a library set up for alpha chains, and its size says little. The rearrangement joins TRBV6-5 to TRBJ2-1, with 9 bases fitting TRBD2. The length of the CDR3 is 15 residues. The trim removed 2 bases at V and 2 bases at J, leaving 1 base unmatched. Per germline, CDR1 MNHEY and CDR2 SVGAGI. In DNA, the CDR3 is TGTGCCAGCAGTTACAGCGGGAGGACCTACAATGAGCAGTTCTTC. Protein product: CASSYSGRTYNEQFF.

A word on this clonotype: Because the library targeted alpha chains, this beta chain is an off-target read whose size means little. The chain links TRBV6-5 to TRBJ1-1, with D perhaps TRBD1 (6 bases). Trimming took off 5 bases at V and 3 bases at J, with 19 bases between the two ends. The CDR3 is made up of 16 amino acids. Germline-derived CDR1 and CDR2 are MNHEY and SVGAGI. CDR3 sequence: CASSSLQGLVDTEAFF. The CDR3 DNA sequence: TGTGCCAGCAGTAGCCTCCAGGGGCTAGTAGACACTGAAGCTTTCTTT.

Comments on this clonotype: The library was built for alpha chains, so this beta chain is an off-target read and its size means little. V gene TRBV20-1 combines with J gene TRBJ2-3; D perhaps matches TRBD2 (7 bases). This CDR3 spans 15 amino acids. The germline V and J ends were trimmed by 6 bases and 0 bases, with 16 bases remaining between them. CDR1 and CDR2 from the germline V gene are DFQATT and SNEGSKA (reference sequence). In nucleotides, the CDR3 is TGCAGTGCAACAAGGGGGGGAAGTAGCACAGATACGCAGTATTTT. Translating it yields CSATRGGSSTDTQYF.

Remarks on this clonotype: As an off-target read in a library built for alpha chains, this beta chain has a frequency of little significance. The chain has TRBV27 and TRBJ1-1; D is unresolved. Trimming left V 3 bases short and J 0 bases short, with 8 bases between. The CDR3 sequence is 14 residues long. The germline gives CDR1 MNHEY, CDR2 SMNVEV (reference sequence). The CDR3 DNA reads TGTGCCAGCAGTTTCGGAGGCATGAACACTGAAGCTTTCTTT. It translates to CASSFGGMNTEAFF.

Comment on this clonotype: A library made for alpha chains picked up this beta chain off target, so its size means little. The J gene is TRBJ1-2, the V gene TRBV6-2 or TRBV6-3; 7 nucleotides line up with TRBD1. The CDR3 length is 13 residues. J gave up 3 bases and V 6 bases, and 4 bases lay outside the gene matches. Germline CDR1 is MNHEY and CDR2 is SVGEGT. The CDR3 nucleotides are TGTGCCAGCAGAGGGGACAGTTACTATGGCTACACCTTC. This sequence encodes CASRGDSYYGYTF.

About this clonotype itself: This beta chain appears as a stray read in a library generated for alpha chains; its size is not informative. V and J are TRBV5-1 and TRBJ1-1, with D perhaps matching TRBD1 (6 bases). CDR3 size: 14 residues. The V and J ends lost 4 bases and 4 bases respectively, with 14 bases between them. Germline CDR1 SGHRS, CDR2 YFSETQ. The chain's CDR3 is CASSQDHRATEAFF. CDR3 DNA sequence: TGCGCCAGCAGCCAAGATCACAGGGCCACTGAAGCTTTCTTT.

A word on this clonotype: This beta chain is off target for a library built for alpha chains, so its abundance means little. The gene calls are TRBV4-1 and TRBJ1-2; D gene uncertain. This CDR3 is built from 17 residues. The germline V and J ends were trimmed by 1 base and 0 bases, with 15 bases remaining between them. Germline lookup yields CDR1 MGHRA and CDR2 YSYEKL. The CDR3 sequence: CASSQVLWAQANYGYTF. DNA of the CDR3: TGCGCCAGCAGCCAAGTTCTATGGGCGCAAGCTAACTATGGCTACACCTTC.

A remark on this clonotype: The library was built for alpha chains, so this beta chain is an off-target read and its size means little. The rearrangement links TRBV7-9 to TRBJ2-3, with 10 positions matching TRBD2. Per the germline V gene, CDR1 is SEHNR and CDR2 is FQNEAQ (reference sequence). This CDR3 region has 17 residues. V lost 2 bases and J lost 2; bases outside the gene matches: 7. The CDR3 DNA sequence: TGTGCCAGCAGCTTATGGGATAGCGGGGGGCACACAGATACGCAGTATTTT. It is translated as CASSLWDSGGHTDTQYF.

With regard to this clonotype: This beta chain lies outside the target of a library built for alpha chains; its clone size means little. The gene calls are TRBV7-2 and TRBJ2-7, with unresolved D. There are 13 residues in the CDR3. Deletions cut 4 bases from V and 2 bases from J, with 9 bases between. CDR1 and CDR2 (germline): SGHTA, FQGNSA. The CDR3 here is CASSSVTTYEQYF. The CDR3 nucleotides are TGTGCCAGCAGCTCTGTCACCACCTACGAGCAGTACTTC.

Notes on this clonotype: This beta chain is a stray sequence in a library constructed for alpha chains; its clone size is not meaningful. The V gene is TRBV6-1, the J gene TRBJ1-2; weak D call: TRBD1 (5 bases). Germline CDR1 and CDR2: MNHNS and SASEGT. The V gene lost 7 bases and the J gene lost 2 bases, with 14 bases spanning the gap. This CDR3 spans 14 amino acids. The CDR3 spells CASTPGGKNYGYTF. The CDR3 DNA reads as TGTGCCAGCACCCCCGGGGGGAAGAACTATGGCTACACCTTC.

Details on this clonotype: An end of the junction differs from the germline gene, which may be a read error. Being off target in a library aimed at alpha chains, this beta chain has a size of little meaning. The gene calls are TRBV27 and TRBJ1-1; TRBD1 matches 7 bases. CDR1 and CDR2 (germline): MNHEY, SMNVEV (reference sequence). This CDR3 is 14 amino acids long. Here the CDR3 reads CASSITQGYTEAFF. In nucleotides, the CDR3 is TGTGCCAGCAGTATCACACAGGGGTACACTGAAGCTTTCTTC.

For this clonotype: The size of this beta chain means little, since it is a stray read in a library made for alpha chains. The rearrangement links TRBV6-1 to TRBJ1-5, with 7 nucleotides matching TRBD1. V was clipped by 8 bases and J by 1 base; unmatched bases: 5. The CDR3 has 14 residues. Looked up from germline, CDR1 is MNHNS and CDR2 is SASEGT. As DNA, the CDR3 is TGTGCCAGCTTCGGGGGACAGAGCAATCAGCCCCAGCATTTT. Protein: CASFGGQSNQPQHF.

A remark on this clonotype: This beta chain slipped into a library made for alpha chains as a stray read, so its size is not meaningful. J is TRBJ2-2 and V is TRBV6-2 or TRBV6-3, with 11 bases fitting TRBD2. CDR1 and CDR2 (germline): MNHEY, SVGEGT. The CDR3 sequence is 16 residues long. V lost 4 bases, J lost 5 bases, and 6 bases stayed unmatched. The CDR3 DNA reads as TGTGCCAGCAGTTTAACTAGCGGGAGAAAAACCGGGGAGCTGTTTTTT. It codes for CASSLTSGRKTGELFF.

Turning to this clonotype: This beta chain is a stray sequence in a library constructed for alpha chains; its clone size is not meaningful. The rearrangement links TRBV6-5 to TRBJ2-7; 9 nucleotides agree with TRBD1. The CDR3 loop spans 15 amino acids. Germline V gene sequence: CDR1 MNHEY, CDR2 SVGAGI. V was clipped by 2 bases and J by 9 bases; unmatched bases: 11. CDR3 region: CASSYGQGNPSRQYF. CDR3 in DNA: TGTGCCAGCAGTTACGGACAGGGGAATCCGTCGAGGCAGTACTTC.

Remarks on this clonotype: This beta chain appears as a stray read in a library generated for alpha chains; its size is not informative. The chain uses TRBV7-3 and TRBJ2-3; TRBD1 aligns across 7 bases. V shed 5 bases and J 2 bases; nucleotides not matched to a gene: 7. The CDR3 extends over 15 amino acids. From germline, CDR1 is SGHTA and CDR2 FQGTGA. CDR3: CASSPYRGPTDTQYF. CDR3 coding DNA: TGTGCCAGCAGCCCTTACAGGGGTCCCACAGATACGCAGTATTTT.

Regarding this clonotype: This beta chain lies outside the target of a library built for alpha chains; its clone size means little. V is TRBV6-9 and J is TRBJ1-1; D is ambiguous. V lost 4 bases and J lost 0, with 6 bases in between. CDR3 length: 13 amino acids. CDR1 MNHGY and CDR2 SVAAGI come from the germline V gene. DNA of the CDR3: TGTGCCAGCAGTTTGACTGTGAACACTGAAGCTTTCTTT. Encoded protein: CASSLTVNTEAFF.

A note on this clonotype: Since it is a stray read in a library aimed at alpha chains, this beta chain has a size that is not meaningful. The chain links TRBV27 to TRBJ1-4; the match to TRBD1 covers 7 bases. V trimming: 5 bases; J trimming: 8 bases; junction bases outside the gene matches: 8. The CDR3 covers 14 residues. Germline assignment: CDR1 MNHEY and CDR2 SMNVEV (reference sequence). The CDR3 coding sequence is TGTGCCAGCAGTCCGGGACAGCAAAGGGAAAAACTGTTTTTT. Translating it yields CASSPGQQREKLFF.

Comments on this clonotype: A library made for alpha chains picked up this beta chain off target, so its size means little. This rearrangement joins TRBV4-2 to TRBJ2-4; D remains unclear. Trimming stripped 4 bases from V and 5 bases from J, with 12 bases between. The CDR3 is 14 residues long. Germline V gene data show CDR1 as LGHNA and CDR2 as YNFKEQ. The chain's CDR3 is CASSPDTRQNIQYF. The CDR3 bases are TGTGCCAGCAGCCCCGACACCCGCCAAAACATTCAGTACTTC.

Concerning this clonotype itself: The library was designed around alpha chains, so this beta chain is a stray read whose abundance carries little weight. V and J are TRBV12-5 and TRBJ2-1, with 8 bases matching TRBD2. V shed 1 base, J shed 4 bases, and the junction held 9 bases outside the gene matches. The CDR3 totals 17 residues. CDR1 and CDR2 from the germline V gene are LGHNT and FRNRAP. Here the CDR3 reads CASGLESSGSAYNEQFF. The CDR3 region has the DNA TGTGCTAGTGGTTTGGAGTCTAGCGGGTCAGCGTACAATGAGCAGTTCTTC.

Worth noting for this clonotype: Found in a library prepared for alpha chains, this beta chain is an off-target read, and its abundance has little meaning. The chain employs TRBV6-6 and TRBJ1-5; TRBD1 aligns across 8 bases. Germline V CDR1 and CDR2: MNHNY, SVGAGI (reference sequence). V lost 2 bases to trimming and J lost 6 bases; unmatched junction nucleotides: 9. This CDR3 contains 16 residues. CDR3: CASSYPGTGPSQPQHF. The CDR3 DNA reads as TGTGCCAGCAGTTACCCCGGGACAGGACCAAGTCAGCCCCAGCATTTT.